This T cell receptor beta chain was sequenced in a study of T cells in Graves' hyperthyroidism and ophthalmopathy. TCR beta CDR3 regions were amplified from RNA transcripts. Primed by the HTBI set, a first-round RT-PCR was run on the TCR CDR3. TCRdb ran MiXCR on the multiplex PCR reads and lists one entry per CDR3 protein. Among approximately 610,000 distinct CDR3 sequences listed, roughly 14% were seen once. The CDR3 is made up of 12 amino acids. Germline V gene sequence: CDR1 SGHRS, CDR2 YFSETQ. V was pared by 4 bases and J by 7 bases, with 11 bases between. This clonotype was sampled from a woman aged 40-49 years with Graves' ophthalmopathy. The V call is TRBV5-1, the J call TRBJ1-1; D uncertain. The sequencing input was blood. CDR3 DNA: TGCGCCAGCAGCGAAGATGAGGGTGAAGCTTTCTTT. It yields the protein CASSEDEGEAFF.